The entry below describes one T cell receptor (beta chain). This clonotype was seen repeatedly, ten times or more. Its antigen is not yet known. No base quality information exists; no much larger clone differs at one position. Based on the germline V gene, the CDR1 and CDR2 sequences are MDHEN and SYDVKM. The CDR3 spans 13 residues, from the cysteine through the phenylalanine. Only the CDR3 portion is preserved as DNA: 39 bases, with reading frame beginning at the first base. V loses 3 bases of germline sequence and J loses 6 bases, and the interval between the two ends is 12 bases. This entry comes from a study of regulatory T cells in long-lasting Graves disease (dated by TCRdb to the early 2020s). About the investigation overall: Patients with newly diagnosed Graves' disease had been on antithyroid drugs for under 3 months. Patients with persistent Graves' disease were compared with patients with newly diagnosed Graves' disease using TCR sequencing and RNA sequencing of peripheral blood. The study took place in China and was registered as a clinical trial. TCR sequencing covered around 13 persistent and 20 newly diagnosed Graves' disease patients, 33 samples in total. Study-wide conclusions, independent of this receptor: Sequencing and analysis were limited to the TCR beta chain. The study examined only peripheral blood because the primary lesion, thyroid tissue, could not be accessed. The authors noted that the small sample size was a limitation that may lower accuracy. More public clonotypes were shared among persistent patients (under 3,000) than among newly diagnosed patients (under 1,000). TRBV28, TRBJ1-2 and TRBJ2-5 were preferentially used in persistent disease, while TRBV20-1 and TRBJ2-1 were favored in newly diagnosed disease. Persistent Graves' disease patients showed lower TCR Shannon entropy and fewer highly expanded clones than newly diagnosed patients, suggesting clonal expansion.

Libraries were prepared through multiplex PCR. The sequencer was an Illumina HiSeq 4000. TCR beta libraries were built with iRepertoire HTBI primers and Arm-PCR amplification of CDR3 regions. Before sequencing, the PCR products went through gel purification. The authors processed their data as follows. Across samples, around 58 TRBV and approximately 15 TRBJ segments were identified and used for gene usage analysis of CDR3 amino acid clonotypes. COPE and FqMerger were used to merge the filtered high-quality paired reads into contigs. Contigs were aligned with BLAST to IMGT TRBV, TRBD and TRBJ reference genes, and CDR3 was defined per IMGT. Highly expanded clones were defined as clonotypes with a frequency above 0.1%. Shannon entropy served as the measure of repertoire diversity, while the Gini coefficient captured V-J evenness. A clonotype was considered public if more than one individual shared it. In TCRdb, the public reads were trimmed at Q25 with fastp and aligned with MiXCR, with productive beta chains retained. All rows with the same CDR3 protein become a single entry with the most common DNA and genes. For this entry, the V and J calls and clone size follow TCRdb and not the study's own pipeline. The sample includes 510,000 or so distinct CDR3 sequences, with about 12% observed a single time. The ten largest clones represent over 7% of the sample.

Read against the paper, the sample's time point label means: newly diagnosed GD, antithyroid drugs for less than 3 months. For both TCR sequencing and RNA sequencing, RNA was extracted from PBMCs in TRIzol. The diagnosis of Graves' disease followed American Thyroid Association guidelines. Recruitment of patients was carried out at an endocrinology department in Xi'an, China. Each patient gave approximately 10 milliliters of peripheral blood, collected in an EDTA anticoagulant tube. Ficoll Paque Plus density gradient separation was used to isolate PBMCs, and no further T cell sorting was performed. An Agilent 2100 Bioanalyzer and agarose gel were used to assess RNA quality, and a NanoDrop 2000 was used to measure RNA concentration. The data were also submitted as part of a second study, on T cells in Graves' hyperthyroidism and ophthalmopathy. The second study reports: Graves' hyperthyroidism was defined as stable when no progression to ophthalmopathy occurred over 18 months of follow-up. Hyperthyroidism patients were aged 18 to 65 years and newly diagnosed, with disease duration of less than 2 months. The study excluded patients with uncontrolled infections, other autoimmune diseases, pregnancy or lactation. Diagnoses were based on clinical symptoms, serum thyroxine and TRAb, thyroid ultrasound and orbital computed tomography. For the first round of RT-PCR on the TCR CDR3, the HTBI primer set was used together with the Qiagen OneStep RT-PCR kit. Most expanded thyroid clonotypes (frequency above 0.001) were also found in blood, which suggests that blood repertoires may mirror thyroid immune responses. A 13 V-J signature model separated ophthalmopathy from stable hyperthyroidism, with about 90% sensitivity and approximately 81% specificity in cross-validation and 80%/75% in testing. During validation, the model predicted progression to ophthalmopathy a median of about 5.9 months ahead of onset, with approximately 71% sensitivity and about 72% specificity. To identify TCR V-J signatures that set the groups apart, the researchers used a discovery cohort of about a hundred patients, made up of 43 with Graves' ophthalmopathy and 57 with stable Graves' hyperthyroidism. An independent validation cohort of under 20 hyperthyroidism patients and over 15 patients who later progressed to ophthalmopathy tested prospective prediction of ophthalmopathy. For training and testing, the roughly 97 patients in the discovery cohort were randomly divided in a 7:3 ratio. In addition, the study compared T-cell repertoires in thyroid tissue and in blood from about 6 Graves' hyperthyroidism patients. After sampling, hyperthyroidism patients received methimazole starting at 30 mg daily, and ophthalmopathy patients received high-dose intravenous methylprednisolone. The libraries were constructed in a second round of multiplex PCR and then size-selected and purified. Libraries were sequenced paired-end with 100 bp reads on an Illumina HiSeq2000. SOAPnuke was used to process the raw data, throwing out any read that contained adapters or uncalled bases, had a mean Phred below 15, or lacked an exact constant-primer or identifier match. COPE v1.2.5 was used to merge the high-quality paired reads, and each unique nucleotide sequence was defined as a clonotype. MiTCR v1.1 was used to align the clonotypes against IMGT TRBV, TRBD and TRBJ reference segments. Analysis was restricted to V-J combinations with a frequency above 0.0001, which covered 98% to 99.2% of repertoires. The TCS score was defined as F50 (clonal expansion) divided by E x V (chaos), with BLOSUM62-based TCRdist calculated between CDR3 peptides within each V-J. Welch's t-statistics and random forest reduced 450 to 600 V-J features to roughly 13, which were used in a naive Bayes classifier (R e1071). No statistical method was used to set the sample size in advance, and investigators knew the group allocation. The paper describes TCR Vbeta CDR3 sequencing of 135 peripheral blood samples, made up of 43 ophthalmopathy patients, more than 70 hyperthyroidism patients and 17 progressor patients.

This receptor was obtained from a woman aged 25 to 45 with Graves disease. Donor details come from another sample of the same person, matched by shared clones. The rearranged segments are TRBV28 and TRBJ2-7; the D element could tentatively be TRBD1 or TRBD2, as 5 bases agree for each. This specimen consisted of peripheral blood mononuclear cells (PBMCs), obtained at new diagnosis, from a patient treated with antithyroid drugs. The DNA sequence is given as TGTGCCAGCAGTTTGGGGGTTAATGGCGAGCAGTACTTC. It codes for CASSLGVNGEQYF.